The rows below give T cell receptor beta chains drawn from one sample of a study of cytomegalovirus exposure and HLA in healthy donors. Profiling relied on immunoSEQ multiplex PCR, and the TCRdb table lists in-frame clones only, not all of them. The sample yields tens of thousands of clones, around nine tenths seen once. Sequencing used PBMCs. The receptors here all came from a man aged 25-45 years in good health and CMV-seropositive. CDR3s include the opening cysteine and the closing phenylalanine or tryptophan. A D gene is named only where the DNA matches it firmly. Clone size, where shown, is once, few, many, or a class for clones that have expanded.

>.|TRBD1|TRBV10-3|TRBJ1-5
TGTGCCATCAGTGGCGGCCAGGGGGATCAGCCCCAGCATTTT
CAISGGQGDQPQHF
>.|TRBD1|TRBV5-1|TRBJ1-1
TGCGCCAGCAGTCCAACCATCGGGACAGGGGGCATGTTAGGAGCTTTCTTT
CASSPTIGTGGMLGAFF
>.|.|TRBV28|TRBJ2-3
TGTGCCAGCAGTTTCCTAGCAGTGAGCCACACCACAGATACGCAGTATTTT
CASSFLAVSHTTDTQYF
>once|TRBD2|TRBV30|TRBJ2-7
TGTGCCATAGCGGGAGGGACCTACGAGCAGTACTTC
CAIAGGTYEQYF
>.|TRBD2|TRBV15|TRBJ2-7
TGTGCCACCAGCAGAAGACTAGCGGGAGGCTCCTACGAGCAGTACTTC
CATSRRLAGGSYEQYF
>.|TRBD2|TRBV10-3|TRBJ2-7
TGTGCCACCACCTCGGCAACTAGCGGGAGTTACGAGCAGTACTTC
CATTSATSGSYEQYF
>.|.|TRBV18|TRBJ2-1
TGTGCCAGCTCACCACAGGCCCCTAGCTCCTACAATGAGCAGTTCTTC
CASSPQAPSSYNEQFF
>.|TRBD1|TRBV6-1|TRBJ2-2
TGTGCCGGAAAAGGACAGGGACTCACCGGGGAGCTGTTTTTT
CAGKGQGLTGELFF
>.|.|TRBV10-1|TRBJ2-1
TGCGCCAGCAGTTCCGGACTCGACTACAATGAGCAGTTCTTC
CASSSGLDYNEQFF
>.|TRBD1|TRBV6-5|TRBJ1-2
TGTGCCAGCAGTACCGGGACAGGGAGTAACTATGGCTACACCTTC
CASSTGTGSNYGYTF
>.|TRBD2|TRBV7-6|TRBJ2-7
TGTGCCAGCAGCTTGGGGGGCGGGACTAGTTCCTACGAGCAGTACTTC
CASSLGGGTSSYEQYF